The source of this TCR beta chain is a study of blood T cells in healthy people across ages. Points from the study as a whole: The study found more naive CD4+ cells and higher diversity in long-lived than aged donors.

The use of a sample-barcoded 5' primer and a J-beta primer mix characterized a second PCR of roughly 6 to 11 cycles. Each sample provided no less than 2.5 million CDR3-containing paired-end reads. From the 5' RACE reads, TCRdb called clonotypes with MiXCR, one entry per CDR3 protein. The data show roughly 800,000 distinct CDR3 sequences, under 40% seen once. This clonotype was observed at least ten times. No antigen is known for it. Each donor supplied approximately 10 milliliters of peripheral blood. The origin of this receptor is a man younger than 35 in good health. The sample was blood.

The CDR3 DNA sequence: TGTGCCATCAGTGGCGGGAGAGAGCAGTACTTC. It encodes CAISGGREQYF. The chain carries TRBV10-3 and TRBJ2-7, with 7 bases fitting TRBD2. Germline V gene data show CDR1 as ENHRY and CDR2 as SYGVKD. V was clipped by 4 bases and J by 7 bases; unmatched bases: 1. The CDR3 has 11 amino acids.